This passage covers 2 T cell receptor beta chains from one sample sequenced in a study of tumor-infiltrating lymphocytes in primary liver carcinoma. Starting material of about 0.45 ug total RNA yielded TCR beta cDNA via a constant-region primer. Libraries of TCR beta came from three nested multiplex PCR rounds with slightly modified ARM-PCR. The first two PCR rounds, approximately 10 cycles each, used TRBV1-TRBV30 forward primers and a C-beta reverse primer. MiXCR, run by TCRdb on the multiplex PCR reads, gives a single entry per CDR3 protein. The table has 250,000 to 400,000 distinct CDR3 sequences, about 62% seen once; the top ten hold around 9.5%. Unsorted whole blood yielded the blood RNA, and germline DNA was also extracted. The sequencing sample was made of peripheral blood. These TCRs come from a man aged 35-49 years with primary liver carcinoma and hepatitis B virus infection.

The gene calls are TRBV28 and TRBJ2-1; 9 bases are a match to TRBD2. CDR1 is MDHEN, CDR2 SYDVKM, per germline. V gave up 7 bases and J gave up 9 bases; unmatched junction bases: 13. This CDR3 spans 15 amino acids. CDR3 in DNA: TGTGCCAGCACGGCGGGAGGGCCCCCGAGCAGTGAGCAGTTCTTC. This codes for CASTAGGPPSSEQFF.

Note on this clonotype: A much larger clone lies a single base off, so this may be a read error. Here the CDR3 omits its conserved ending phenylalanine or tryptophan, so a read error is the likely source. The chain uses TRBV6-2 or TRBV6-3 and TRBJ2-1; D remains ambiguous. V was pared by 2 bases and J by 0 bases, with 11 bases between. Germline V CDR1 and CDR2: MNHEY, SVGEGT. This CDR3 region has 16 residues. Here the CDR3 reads CASSYGRLSSYNEQFS. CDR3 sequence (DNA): TGTGCCAGCAGTTACGGTCGGCTAAGCTCCTACAATGAGCAGTTCTCC.